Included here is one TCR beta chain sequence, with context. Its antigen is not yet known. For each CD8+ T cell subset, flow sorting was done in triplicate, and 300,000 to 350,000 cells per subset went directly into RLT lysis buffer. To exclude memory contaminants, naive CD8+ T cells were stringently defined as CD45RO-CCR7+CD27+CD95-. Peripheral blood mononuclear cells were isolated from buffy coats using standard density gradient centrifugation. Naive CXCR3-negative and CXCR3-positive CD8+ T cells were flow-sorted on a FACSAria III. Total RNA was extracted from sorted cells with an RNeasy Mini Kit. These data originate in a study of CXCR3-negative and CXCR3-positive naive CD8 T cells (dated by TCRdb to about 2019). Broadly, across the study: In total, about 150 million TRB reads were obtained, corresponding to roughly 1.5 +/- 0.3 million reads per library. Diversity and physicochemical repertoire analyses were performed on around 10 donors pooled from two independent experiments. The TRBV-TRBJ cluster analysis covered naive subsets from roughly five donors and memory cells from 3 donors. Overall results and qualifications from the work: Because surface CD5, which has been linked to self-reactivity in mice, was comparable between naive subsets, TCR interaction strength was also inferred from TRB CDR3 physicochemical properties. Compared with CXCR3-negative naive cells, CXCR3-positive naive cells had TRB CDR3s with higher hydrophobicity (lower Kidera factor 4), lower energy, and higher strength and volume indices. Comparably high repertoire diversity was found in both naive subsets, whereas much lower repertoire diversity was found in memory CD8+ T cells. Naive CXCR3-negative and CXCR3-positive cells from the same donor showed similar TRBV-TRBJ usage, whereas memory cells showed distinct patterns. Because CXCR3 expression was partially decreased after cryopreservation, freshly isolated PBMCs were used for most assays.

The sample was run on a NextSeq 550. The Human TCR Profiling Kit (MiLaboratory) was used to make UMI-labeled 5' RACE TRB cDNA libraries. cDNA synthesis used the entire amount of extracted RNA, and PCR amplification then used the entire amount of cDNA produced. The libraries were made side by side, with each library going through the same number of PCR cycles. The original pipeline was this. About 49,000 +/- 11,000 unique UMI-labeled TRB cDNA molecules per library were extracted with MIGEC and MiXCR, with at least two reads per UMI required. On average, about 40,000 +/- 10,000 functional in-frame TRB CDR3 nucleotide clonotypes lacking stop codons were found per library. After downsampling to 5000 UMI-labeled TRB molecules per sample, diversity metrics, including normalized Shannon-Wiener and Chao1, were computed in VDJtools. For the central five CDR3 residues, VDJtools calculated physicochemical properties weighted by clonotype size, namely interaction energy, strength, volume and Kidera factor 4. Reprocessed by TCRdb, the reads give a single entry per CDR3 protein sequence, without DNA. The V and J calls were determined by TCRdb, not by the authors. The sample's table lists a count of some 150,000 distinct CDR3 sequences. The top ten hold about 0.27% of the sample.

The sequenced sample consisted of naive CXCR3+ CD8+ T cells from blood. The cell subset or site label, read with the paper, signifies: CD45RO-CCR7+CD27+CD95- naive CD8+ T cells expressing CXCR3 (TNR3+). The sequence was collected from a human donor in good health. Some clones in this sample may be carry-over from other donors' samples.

CDR3 sequence: CSATAGQNQPQHF. In this chain, TRBV29-1 is recombined with TRBJ1-5; TCRdb gives TRBD1 as the D gene, but with no DNA this cannot be confirmed. Including cysteine and phenylalanine, the CDR3 has 13 amino acids. No DNA is given. Reading the germline V gene gives CDR1 SQVTM and CDR2 ANQGSEA.